One and the same sample provided the 27 T cell receptor beta chains below, sequenced in a study of early T cells in non-severe SARS-CoV-2 infection. TCRdb called the 5' RACE reads again in MiXCR, with one record for every CDR3 protein. The sample lists more than 25,000 distinct CDR3 sequences; about 2.9% were seen once. The sequencing sample was made of whole blood. These receptors were taken from an adult who was a healthcare worker with PCR-confirmed SARS-CoV-2 infection or an uninfected control (not recorded which).

At least ten counts were recorded for this clonotype. The chain recombines TRBV19 with TRBJ1-1, with D perhaps TRBD1 (5 bases). Germline V gene data show CDR1 as LNHDA and CDR2 as SQIVND (reference sequence). The CDR3 length is 13 residues. V lost 9 bases and J 7 bases, leaving 18 bases between the germline ends. CDR3 sequence: CASGRMGPGEAFF. CDR3 nucleotide sequence: TGTGCCAGCGGTAGGATGGGGCCGGGTGAAGCTTTCTTT.

This clonotype was seen at least ten times. The rearrangement uses TRBV29-1 and TRBJ2-5; D is undetermined. Germline assignment: CDR1 SQVTM and CDR2 ANQGSEA. Trimming removed 7 bases from V and 2 bases from J, with 5 bases in between. This CDR3 has 10 residues. DNA for the CDR3: TGCAGCGCCCGACAAGAGACCCAGTACTTC. It specifies CSARQETQYF. The variable domain in full, with the rest retrieved from reference TRBV29-1 and TRBJ2-5, is SAVISQKPSRDICQRGTSLTIQCQVDSQVTMMFWYRQQPGQSLTLIATANQGSEATYESGFVIDKFPISRPNLTFSTLTVSNMSPEDSSIYLCSARQETQYFGPGTRLLVL.

This clonotype was recorded many times. This chain links TRBV12-3 or TRBV12-4 with TRBJ2-1; the D gene is possibly TRBD1 (5 bases). This CDR3 is 13 amino acids long. Trimming left V 1 base short and J 5 bases short, with 6 bases between. The CDR3 is CASSLVQDNEQFF. For the CDR3, the DNA is TGTGCCAGCAGTTTAGTACAGGACAATGAGCAGTTCTTC.

This clonotype was observed many times. V and J are TRBV4-1 and TRBJ2-5; 7 bases map to TRBD2. CDR3 size: 15 residues. With V trimmed by 4 bases and J by 5 bases, 10 bases remained unmatched. CDR1 is MGHRA and CDR2 is YSYEKL in the germline V gene. The chain's CDR3 is CASSRSSVSGETQYF. The CDR3, as DNA: TGCGCCAGCAGCCGCTCGTCGGTTAGCGGGGAGACCCAGTACTTC.

This clonotype showed up many times. The CDR3 DNA reads as TGTGCCAGCTCCCTAGCCAGAGGCGGGGGATCCTACAATGAGCAGTTCTTC. This translates into CASSLARGGGSYNEQFF. The chain combines TRBV18 with TRBJ2-1, with TRBD2 identical over 7 bases. Germline V gives CDR1 KGHSH, CDR2 LQKENI. The CDR3 is 17 residues long. After removal of 6 bases from V and 1 base from J, the junction contained 12 bases not matched to a gene.

This clonotype has ten or more counts. V is TRBV7-6 and J is TRBJ1-2, with D maybe TRBD1 (5 bases). This CDR3 is 13 amino acids long. Trimming removed 1 base at V and 7 bases at J, with 10 bases between. Germline-derived CDR1 and CDR2 are SGHVS and FNYEAQ. The DNA of the CDR3 is TGTGCCAGCAGCTTAGTAGGAGGGACTGGCTACACCTTC. Its protein is CASSLVGGTGYTF.

This clonotype was counted ten times or more. A read error may account for a junction end that differs from germline. This chain uses TRBV4-1 with TRBJ2-2; a possible D gene is TRBD1 (6 bases). The germline CDR1 and CDR2 sequences are MGHRA and YSYEKL. The CDR3 has 18 amino acids. The CDR3, as DNA: TGCGCCAGCAGCGAAGAGCTGGGGGCCGCCCGAGGAAGCGGGGAGCTGTTTTTT. Protein product: CASSEELGAARGSGELFF.

This clonotype was recorded at least ten times. The chain is built from TRBV11-2 and TRBJ2-1, with D perhaps given as TRBD1 or TRBD2 (5 bases each). This CDR3 has 18 amino acids. The germline CDR1 and CDR2 sequences are SGHAT and FQNNGV. V lost 1 base and J lost 8, with 24 bases in between. As DNA, the CDR3 is TGTGCCAGCAGCTTAGTCCCCCGAGGGGCCCGATTTATCCATGAGCAGTTCTTC. It yields the protein CASSLVPRGARFIHEQFF.

This clonotype has at least ten counts. The V call is TRBV7-9, the J call TRBJ1-2, with 8 bases aligning to TRBD1. This CDR3 is 16 amino acids long. CDR1 SEHNR and CDR2 FQNEAQ come from the germline V gene (reference sequence). V lost 8 bases, J lost 3 bases, and 14 bases stayed unmatched. This CDR3 is CASVTAGGEVHYGYTF. The CDR3 bases are TGTGCCAGCGTTACGGCAGGGGGCGAAGTACACTATGGCTACACCTTC.

At least ten counts were recorded for this clonotype. The J gene is TRBJ1-1, the V gene TRBV7-2; no firm D call. The V gene lost 1 base and the J gene lost 6 bases, with 6 bases spanning the gap. The CDR3 has 12 amino acids. CDR1 SGHTA and CDR2 FQGNSA come from the germline V gene. CDR3 in amino acids: CASSLGPSEAFF. Written as DNA, the CDR3 is TGTGCCAGCAGCTTAGGACCCTCTGAAGCTTTCTTT.

This clonotype was recorded many times. The chain carries TRBV9 and TRBJ2-7, with 8 positions matching TRBD2. V shed 4 bases and J 3 bases; nucleotides not matched to a gene: 15. CDR3 length equals 17 residues. CDR1 is SGDLS, CDR2 YYNGEE, per germline. CDR3 sequence: CASSKVGRTSQIYEQYV. The CDR3 DNA sequence: TGTGCCAGCAGCAAAGTAGGTCGGACTAGCCAAATCTACGAGCAGTACGTC.

This clonotype came up many times. The J gene is TRBJ2-3, the V gene TRBV18; 14 bases are shared with TRBD2. V was clipped by 3 bases and J by 4 bases; unmatched bases: 3. The length of the CDR3 is 16 residues. Germline V gene sequence: CDR1 KGHSH, CDR2 LQKENI. The CDR3 region is CASSPTSGGASDTQYF. The CDR3 nucleotides are TGTGCCAGCTCACCGACTAGCGGGGGGGCCTCAGATACGCAGTATTTT.

This clonotype was detected many times. The rearrangement joins TRBV12-3 or TRBV12-4 to TRBJ1-1; 9 nucleotides line up with TRBD1. CDR3 length equals 15 residues. With V trimmed by 6 bases and J by 2 bases, 7 bases remained unmatched. In DNA, the CDR3 is TGTGCCAGCAGATACAACAGGGGGCATAACACTGAAGCTTTCTTT. Its translation is CASRYNRGHNTEAFF.

This clonotype was found a few times. The chain recombines TRBV7-3 with TRBJ2-1; 12 positions match TRBD1. CDR1 and CDR2 from the germline V gene are SGHTA and FQGTGA. Unmatched junction bases numbered 6, after V lost 1 base and J lost 8 bases. This CDR3 region has 16 residues. CDR3 region: CASSLRDRGRRDEQFF. The CDR3 bases are TGTGCCAGCAGCTTAAGGGACAGGGGGCGCAGGGATGAGCAGTTCTTC.

This clonotype was detected ten times or more. The chain recombines TRBV7-9 with TRBJ2-3; D is unclear. Per the germline V gene, CDR1 is SEHNR and CDR2 is FQNEAQ (reference sequence). This CDR3 has 12 amino acids. V gave up 7 bases and J gave up 4 bases, with 9 bases separating them. This chain's CDR3 is CASIPAADTQYF. CDR3 nucleotides: TGTGCCAGCATCCCCGCCGCAGATACGCAGTATTTT.

This clonotype came up many times. This sequence joins TRBV21-1 and TRBJ1-3; TRBD1 was called by the table and not checked on the DNA. TRBV21-1 is flagged as a pseudogene. CDR3 length equals 15 residues. This CDR3 reads CASSAGQKKMDTIYF. CDR3 sequence (DNA): TGTGCCAGCAGCGCGGGACAGAAAAAGATGGACACCATATATTTT.

This clonotype was recorded at least ten times. The chain recombines TRBV4-2 with TRBJ1-2; 7 bases map to TRBD1. This CDR3 is built from 14 residues. With 5 bases clipped from V and 5 bases from J, the junction kept 8 bases outside the gene matches. Germline CDR1 reads LGHNA; CDR2 reads YNFKEQ. CDR3 sequence: CASSTLDRNYGYTF. The CDR3 DNA is TGTGCCAGCAGCACCTTGGACAGGAATTATGGCTACACCTTC.

This clonotype was counted at least ten times. V is TRBV18 and J is TRBJ1-3, with D hard to call. V shed 3 bases and J shed 0 bases, with 15 bases lying between them. This CDR3 has 17 amino acids. CDR1 and CDR2 (germline): KGHSH, LQKENI. The CDR3 DNA follows: TGTGCCAGCTCACCGCCAAACACCCTGAGCTCTGGAAACACCATATATTTT. This encodes CASSPPNTLSSGNTIYF. Filled out from reference TRBV18 and TRBJ1-3, the complete variable domain reads NAGVMQNPRHLVRRRGQEARLRCSPMKGHSHVYWYRQLPEEGLKFMVYLQKENIIDESGMPKERFSAEFPKEGPSILRIQQVVRGDSAAYFCASSPPNTLSSGNTIYFGEGSWLTVV.

This clonotype was counted at least ten times. The chain carries TRBV2 and TRBJ2-7; 9 nucleotides agree with TRBD1. CDR1 SNHLY and CDR2 FYNNEI come from the germline V gene. The trim removed 7 bases at V and 6 bases at J, leaving 7 bases unmatched. This CDR3 is 13 amino acids long. The CDR3 nucleotides are TGTGCCAGCAACGGACAGGGGATGGGCGAGCAGTACGTC. Its protein product is CASNGQGMGEQYV.

This clonotype was seen repeatedly, ten times or more. The chain has TRBV6-5 and TRBJ1-1; D is possibly TRBD1 (6 bases). Looked up from germline, CDR1 is MNHEY and CDR2 is SVGAGI. Trimming removed 6 bases at V and 5 bases at J, with 25 bases between. This CDR3 contains 17 residues. CDR3 amino acids: CASRASGTRDLGTEAFF. In nucleotides, the CDR3 is TGTGCCAGCAGAGCGTCCGGGACAAGGGACTTAGGGACTGAAGCTTTCTTT.

In this sample, this clonotype turned up many times. The chain uses TRBV5-1 and TRBJ2-2; 8 bases are a match to TRBD1. CDR1 and CDR2 from the germline V gene are SGHRS and YFSETQ. Trimming removed 0 bases from V and 3 bases from J; junction bases left unmatched: 1. The CDR3 spans 15 residues. The CDR3: CASSLGTGYTGELFF. CDR3 nucleotide sequence: TGCGCCAGCAGCTTGGGGACAGGGTACACCGGGGAGCTGTTTTTT.

This clonotype showed up many times. This chain links TRBV30 with TRBJ2-6, with 8 bases fitting TRBD1. CDR3 length: 21 residues. The trim removed 1 base at V and 2 bases at J, leaving 19 bases unmatched. From germline, CDR1 is GTSNPN and CDR2 SVGIG (reference sequence). This chain's CDR3 is CAWSGLRVTGVLWAGANVLTF. For the CDR3, the DNA is TGTGCCTGGAGTGGGCTAAGGGTGACAGGGGTCTTATGGGCTGGGGCCAACGTCCTGACTTTC.

This clonotype was picked up many times. The rearrangement joins TRBV29-1 to TRBJ2-4; D assignment may be TRBD1 or TRBD2 (5 bases each). The CDR3 loop spans 12 amino acids. The V gene lost 5 bases and the J gene lost 6 bases, with 11 bases spanning the gap. In germline, CDR1 is SQVTM, CDR2 ANQGSEA. The CDR3 DNA reads TGCAGCGTTAAGGGGAGCGGAAACATTCAGTACTTC. The encoded protein is CSVKGSGNIQYF.

In its sample, this clonotype was seen a few times. This chain links TRBV5-1 with TRBJ2-2; D is possibly TRBD1 (6 bases). V lost 4 bases and J 2 bases, leaving 12 bases between the germline ends. The germline V gene has CDR1 SGHRS and CDR2 YFSETQ. The CDR3 loop spans 15 amino acids. CDR3 sequence (DNA): TGCGCCAGCAGCCCGGTGGACAGAAACACCGGGGAGCTGTTTTTT. It codes for CASSPVDRNTGELFF.

This clonotype was recorded at least ten times. The chain uses TRBV29-1 and TRBJ1-3; perhaps TRBD1 as D (6 bases). V lost 7 bases, J lost 0 bases, and 10 bases lay in between. The CDR3 runs 13 residues. CDR1 and CDR2 from the germline V gene are SQVTM and ANQGSEA. CDR3 nucleotide sequence: TGCAGCGGACGGACAGCCTCTGGAAACACCATATATTTT. Its translation is CSGRTASGNTIYF. The full variable domain, its missing parts supplied by reference TRBV29-1 and TRBJ1-3, is SAVISQKPSRDICQRGTSLTIQCQVDSQVTMMFWYRQQPGQSLTLIATANQGSEATYESGFVIDKFPISRPNLTFSTLTVSNMSPEDSSIYLCSGRTASGNTIYFGEGSWLTVV.

This clonotype was counted at least ten times. V and J are TRBV11-2 and TRBJ2-5; the match to TRBD2 covers 11 bases. Losses at the gene ends were 4 bases for V and 4 bases for J; bases not matched to a gene: 11. This CDR3 contains 17 residues. Germline lookup yields CDR1 SGHAT and CDR2 FQNNGV. The CDR3 bases are TGTGCCAGCAGCTCCCCCTACGGGCTAGCGGGGGGAGAGACCCAGTACTTC. Protein: CASSSPYGLAGGETQYF.

This clonotype was found a few times. V gene TRBV7-8 combines with J gene TRBJ2-6; perhaps TRBD2 as D (6 bases). V was clipped by 0 bases and J by 4 bases, with 13 bases between them. The germline V gene has CDR1 SGHVS and CDR2 FQNEAQ. This CDR3 is 17 amino acids long. The CDR3 loop reads CASSLARVAGGANVLTF. CDR3 DNA sequence: TGTGCCAGCAGCTTAGCTAGGGTTGCGGGAGGGGCCAACGTCCTGACTTTC.